This T cell receptor beta chain emerged from a study of response to subunit inactivated influenza vaccine. Trimming stripped 6 bases from V and 8 bases from J, with 16 bases between. The CDR3 has 13 residues. In germline, CDR1 is KGHSH, CDR2 LQKENI. This clonotype occurred a few times. Antigen: not known. One entry per CDR3 protein, called by TCRdb with MiXCR from the RT-PCR reads. The sample comprises 860,000 or so distinct CDR3 sequences, about 20% of which are singletons, and around 9.6% rests with the top ten. Regarding the study as a whole: The authors suggested that every seasonal influenza vaccination recruits few new T cells.

This receptor was taken from a man aged 50 to 59 who received an inactivated influenza vaccine. The rearrangement uses TRBV18 and TRBJ1-2; D unresolved. The sequenced sample was PBMCs from blood, obtained 5 days after vaccination. The CDR3 DNA reads TGTGCCAGCTCTGACTCTTTTTCAGAGGGCTACACCTTC. Amino acids: CASSDSFSEGYTF.